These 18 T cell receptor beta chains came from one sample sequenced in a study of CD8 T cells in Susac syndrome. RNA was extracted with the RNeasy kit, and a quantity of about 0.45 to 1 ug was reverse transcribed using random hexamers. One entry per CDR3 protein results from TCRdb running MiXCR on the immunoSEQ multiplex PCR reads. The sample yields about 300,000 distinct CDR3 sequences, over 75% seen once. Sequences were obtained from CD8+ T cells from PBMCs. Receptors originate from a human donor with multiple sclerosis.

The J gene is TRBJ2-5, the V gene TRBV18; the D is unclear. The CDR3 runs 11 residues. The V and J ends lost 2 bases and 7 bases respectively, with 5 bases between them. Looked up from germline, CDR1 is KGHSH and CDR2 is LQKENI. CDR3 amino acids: CASSPDGTQYF. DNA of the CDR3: TGTGCCAGCTCACCAGATGGGACCCAGTACTTC.

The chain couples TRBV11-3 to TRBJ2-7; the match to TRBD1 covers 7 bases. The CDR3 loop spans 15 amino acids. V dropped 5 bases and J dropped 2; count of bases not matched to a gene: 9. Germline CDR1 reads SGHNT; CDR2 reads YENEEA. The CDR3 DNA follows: TGTGCCAGCAGCATGGGAAGACAGGGCCCCTACGAGCAGTACTTC. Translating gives CASSMGRQGPYEQYF. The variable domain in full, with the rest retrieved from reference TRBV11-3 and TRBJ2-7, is EAGVVQSPRYKIIEKKQPVAFWCNPISGHNTLYWYLQNLGQGPELLIRYENEEAVDDSQLPKDRFSAERLKGVDSTLKIQPAELGDSAVYLCASSMGRQGPYEQYFGPGTRLTVT.

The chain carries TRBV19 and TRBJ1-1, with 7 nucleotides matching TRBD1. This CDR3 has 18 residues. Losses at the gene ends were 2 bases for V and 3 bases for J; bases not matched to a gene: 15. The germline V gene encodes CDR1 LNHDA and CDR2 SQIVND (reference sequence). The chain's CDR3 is CASSIPTGDLVRYTEAFF. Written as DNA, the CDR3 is TGTGCCAGTAGTATACCTACAGGGGACCTCGTGCGGTACACTGAAGCTTTCTTT.

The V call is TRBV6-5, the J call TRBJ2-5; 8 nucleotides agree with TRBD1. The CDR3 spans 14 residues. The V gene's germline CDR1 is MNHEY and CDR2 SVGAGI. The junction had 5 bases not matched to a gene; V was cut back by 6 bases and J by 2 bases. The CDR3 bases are TGTGCCAGCAGCCACGGGACAGGACAAGAGACCCAGTACTTC. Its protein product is CASSHGTGQETQYF.

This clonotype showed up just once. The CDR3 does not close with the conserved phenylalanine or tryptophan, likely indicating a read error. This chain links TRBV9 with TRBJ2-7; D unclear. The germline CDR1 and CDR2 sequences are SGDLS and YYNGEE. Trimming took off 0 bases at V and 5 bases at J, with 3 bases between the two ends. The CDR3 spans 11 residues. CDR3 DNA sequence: TGTGCCAGCAGCGTAGGGAACGAGCAGTACCTC. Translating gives CASSVGNEQYL.

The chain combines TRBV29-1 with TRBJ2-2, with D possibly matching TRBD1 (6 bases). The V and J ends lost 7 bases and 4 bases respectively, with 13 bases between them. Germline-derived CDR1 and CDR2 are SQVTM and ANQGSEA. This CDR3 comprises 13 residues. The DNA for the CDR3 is TGCAGCGGGTCCAGGGGAAGCACCGGGGAGCTGTTTTTT. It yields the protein CSGSRGSTGELFF.

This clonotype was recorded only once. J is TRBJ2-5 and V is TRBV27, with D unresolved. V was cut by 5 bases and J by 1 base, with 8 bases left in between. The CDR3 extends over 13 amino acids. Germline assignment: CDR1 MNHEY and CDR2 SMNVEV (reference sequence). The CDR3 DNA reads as TGTGCCAGCAGTACCAACCTCCAAGAGACCCAGTACTTC. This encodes CASSTNLQETQYF.

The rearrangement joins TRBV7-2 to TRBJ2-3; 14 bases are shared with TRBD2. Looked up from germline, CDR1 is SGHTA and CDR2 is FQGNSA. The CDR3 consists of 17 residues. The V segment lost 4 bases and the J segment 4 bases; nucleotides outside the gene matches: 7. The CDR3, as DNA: TGTGCCAGCAGCTCCCCGACTAGCGGGAGGGTGTCAGATACGCAGTATTTT. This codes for CASSSPTSGRVSDTQYF.

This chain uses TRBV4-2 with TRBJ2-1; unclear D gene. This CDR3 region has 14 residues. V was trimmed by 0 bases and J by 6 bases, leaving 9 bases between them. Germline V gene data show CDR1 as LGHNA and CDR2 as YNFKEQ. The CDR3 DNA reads TGTGCCAGCAGCCAAGATCTACTGACCAATGAGCAGTTCTTC. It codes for CASSQDLLTNEQFF.

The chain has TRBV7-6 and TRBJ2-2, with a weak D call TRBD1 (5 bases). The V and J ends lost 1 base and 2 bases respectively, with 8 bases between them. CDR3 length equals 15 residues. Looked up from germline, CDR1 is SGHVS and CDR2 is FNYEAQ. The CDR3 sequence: CASSLVQGNTGELFF. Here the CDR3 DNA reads TGTGCCAGCAGCTTAGTTCAGGGCAACACCGGGGAGCTGTTTTTT.

CDR3 DNA: TGTGCCAGCAGCCAAGGGGGAGGTGGGGCCAACGTCCTGACTTTC. Translation: CASSQGGGGANVLTF. V usage is TRBV9 and J usage is TRBJ2-6; either TRBD1 or TRBD2 may fit D (6 bases each). V was clipped by 4 bases and J by 3 bases, with 11 bases between them. Germline loops: CDR1 SGDLS, CDR2 YYNGEE. The CDR3 consists of 15 residues.

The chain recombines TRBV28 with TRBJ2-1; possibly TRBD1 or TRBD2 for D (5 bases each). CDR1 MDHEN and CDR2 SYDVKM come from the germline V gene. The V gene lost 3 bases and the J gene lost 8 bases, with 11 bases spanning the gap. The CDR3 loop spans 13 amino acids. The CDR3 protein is CASSLRWDDEQFF. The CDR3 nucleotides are TGTGCCAGCAGTTTGAGGTGGGACGATGAGCAGTTCTTC. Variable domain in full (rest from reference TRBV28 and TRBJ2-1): DVKVTQSSRYLVKRTGEKVFLECVQDMDHENMFWYRQDPGLGLRLIYFSYDVKMKEKGDIPEGYSVSREKKERFSLILESASTNQTSMYLCASSLRWDDEQFFGPGTRLTVL.

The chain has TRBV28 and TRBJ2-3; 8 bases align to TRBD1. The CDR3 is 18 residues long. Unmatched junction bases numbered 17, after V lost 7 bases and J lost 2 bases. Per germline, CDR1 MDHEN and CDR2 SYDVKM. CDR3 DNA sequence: TGTGCCAGCACCCCATTCCTGGGAACGGGACAGGCCACAGATACGCAGTATTTT. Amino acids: CASTPFLGTGQATDTQYF.

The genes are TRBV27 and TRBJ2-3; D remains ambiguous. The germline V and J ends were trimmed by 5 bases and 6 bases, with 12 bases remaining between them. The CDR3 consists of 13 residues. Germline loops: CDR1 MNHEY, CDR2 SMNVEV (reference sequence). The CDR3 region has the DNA TGTGCCAGCAGTCCCCTCCTCACGGATACGCAGTATTTT. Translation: CASSPLLTDTQYF.

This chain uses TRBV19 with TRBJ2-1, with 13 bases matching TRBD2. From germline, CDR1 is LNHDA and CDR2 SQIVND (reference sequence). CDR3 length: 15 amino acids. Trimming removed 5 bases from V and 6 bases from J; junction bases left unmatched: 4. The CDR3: CASSWTSGSPNEQFF. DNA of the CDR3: TGTGCCAGTAGTTGGACTAGCGGGAGCCCCAATGAGCAGTTCTTC.

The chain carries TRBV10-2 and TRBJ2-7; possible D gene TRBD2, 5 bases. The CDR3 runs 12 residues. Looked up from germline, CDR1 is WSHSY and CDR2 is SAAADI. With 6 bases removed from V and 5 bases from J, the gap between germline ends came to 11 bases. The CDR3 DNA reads TGCGCCAGCAGGGACTCTCCCAACGAGCAGTACTTC. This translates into CASRDSPNEQYF.

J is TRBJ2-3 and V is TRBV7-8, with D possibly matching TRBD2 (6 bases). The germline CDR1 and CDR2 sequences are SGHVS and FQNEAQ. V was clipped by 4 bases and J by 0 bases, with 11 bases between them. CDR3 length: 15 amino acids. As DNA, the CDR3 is TGTGCCAGCAGCTCTAGCGCTTTTAGCACAGATACGCAGTATTTT. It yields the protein CASSSSAFSTDTQYF.

CDR3 in amino acids: CSAPDDRSYEQYF. CDR3 nucleotide sequence: TGCAGTGCTCCGGACGACCGGTCCTACGAGCAGTACTTC. The chain carries TRBV20-1 and TRBJ2-7, with no clear D. This CDR3 has 13 amino acids. Per the germline V gene, CDR1 is DFQATT and CDR2 is SNEGSKA (reference sequence). The V end lost 5 bases, the J end lost 1 base, and 12 bases lay between the germline ends.